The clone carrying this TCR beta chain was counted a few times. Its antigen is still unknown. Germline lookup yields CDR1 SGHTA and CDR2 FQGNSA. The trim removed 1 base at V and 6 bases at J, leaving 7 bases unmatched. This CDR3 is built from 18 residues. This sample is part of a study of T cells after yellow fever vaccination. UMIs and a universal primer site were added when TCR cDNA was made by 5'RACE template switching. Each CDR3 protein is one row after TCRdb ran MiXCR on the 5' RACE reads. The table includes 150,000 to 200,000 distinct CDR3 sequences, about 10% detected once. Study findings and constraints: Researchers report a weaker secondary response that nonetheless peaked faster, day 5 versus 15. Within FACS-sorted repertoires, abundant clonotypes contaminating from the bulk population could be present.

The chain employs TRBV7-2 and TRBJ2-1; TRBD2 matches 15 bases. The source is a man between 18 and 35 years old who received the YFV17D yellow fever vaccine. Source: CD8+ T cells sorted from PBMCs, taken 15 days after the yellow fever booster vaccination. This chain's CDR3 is CASSLDPGLAGGPNEQFF. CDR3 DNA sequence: TGTGCCAGCAGCTTAGATCCCGGACTAGCGGGGGGGCCCAATGAGCAGTTCTTC.